This T cell receptor (beta chain) was identified in a study of blood T cell repertoires in COVID-19. The CDR3 totals 13 residues. Per the germline V gene, CDR1 is SGHAT and CDR2 is FQDESV (reference sequence). V lost 5 bases and J 6 bases, leaving 10 bases between the germline ends. The data were produced by immunoSEQ multiplex PCR, yet TCRdb's version contains in-frame clones alone and is incomplete. Of around 160,000 clones in the sample, roughly four fifths were seen once. The chain carries TRBV11-1 and TRBJ2-2; D gene uncertain. This TCR was recovered from a human donor in a cohort sampled during active COVID-19. The specimen sequenced was peripheral blood. In nucleotides, the CDR3 is TGTGCCAGCAGCCTAAGACAATCCGGGGAGCTGTTTTTT. This codes for CASSLRQSGELFF.